This T cell receptor beta chain was sequenced during a study of graft-versus-host responses after intestinal transplantation. The germline gives CDR1 SGHRS, CDR2 YFSETQ. The CDR3 loop spans 17 amino acids. Trimming cost V 4 bases and J 4 bases, with 24 bases left between them. On this clone itself: Its cognate antigen is unknown.

The assay was immunoSEQ multiplex PCR, and TCRdb's table has in-frame clones only and misses some. This sample yields about 61,000 clones, of which almost 95% are seen a single time; more than 0.3% belongs to the top ten. The sequences come from unstimulated CD4+ T cells sorted from spleen or lymph node cells, collected before transplant. The V gene is TRBV5-1, the J gene TRBJ2-7; possible D gene TRBD1, 6 bases. This sequence originates from a human donor who was the organ donor for an intestinal transplant. This CDR3 reads CASSRGGEIYSRYEQYF. The CDR3 DNA is TGCGCCAGCAGCCGAGGGGGAGAAATCTACTCCAGGTACGAGCAGTACTTC.